This is a list of T cell receptor beta chains from one sample in a study of T cell repertoires in cytomegalovirus infection. TCRdb redid the calling of the reads with MiXCR, one entry per CDR3 protein. The sample yields some 270,000 distinct CDR3 sequences, 17% seen once. Sequencing was carried out using CD8+ T cells from PBMCs. The source of these receptors is a human donor in good health (CMV status not recorded). Some clones in this sample may be carry-over from other donors' samples. CDR3s include the opening cysteine and the closing phenylalanine or tryptophan. The D gene is left open where the match is weak. For some rows the clone size is stated as once, few or many, or as a class when expanded; others skip it.

j_call,d_call,v_call,clone_size,cdr3_aa,cdr3_nt
TRBJ2-1,.,TRBV6-4,many,CASSDRGISDEQFF,TGTGCCAGCAGTGACAGGGGGATCTCCGATGAGCAGTTCTTC
TRBJ2-6,.,TRBV12-3/TRBV12-4,many,CALRGALPGANVLTF,TGTGCCCTGAGGGGGGCGCTACCTGGGGCCAACGTCCTGACTTTC
TRBJ2-5,.,TRBV7-9,many,CASSPAGEETQYF,TGTGCCAGCAGCCCGGCCGGGGAGGAGACCCAGTACTTC
TRBJ1-5,.,TRBV7-6,many,CASSLFQSGVDNQPQHF,TGTGCCAGCAGCTTATTCCAAAGCGGAGTAGATAATCAGCCCCAGCATTTT
TRBJ1-3,TRBD1,TRBV6-6,.,CASSYTGLGDSDTIYF,TGTGCCAGCAGTTACACGGGTTTGGGGGACAGCGACACCATATATTTT
TRBJ1-1,.,TRBV4-2,few,CASSQGLGATEAFF,TGTGCCAGCAGCCAAGGCCTCGGGGCCACTGAAGCTTTCTTT
TRBJ2-1,TRBD1,TRBV27,.,CANSLGLPGTANNEQFF,TGTGCCAACAGTTTGGGTCTGCCCGGGACAGCTAACAATGAGCAGTTCTTC
TRBJ2-7,.,TRBV7-9,few,CASSLDAYEQYF,TGTGCCAGCAGCTTAGATGCTTACGAGCAGTACTTC
TRBJ2-5,.,TRBV28,many,CASSFLGGKEETQYF,TGTGCCAGCAGTTTCTTAGGGGGGAAGGAAGAGACCCAGTACTTC
TRBJ2-7,.,TRBV27,many,CASSDDPRSYEQYF,TGTGCCAGCAGCGATGACCCACGCTCCTACGAGCAGTACTTC
TRBJ1-4,.,TRBV7-9,many,CASSLRVSRGPRTNEKLFF,TGTGCCAGCAGCTTGAGGGTTTCACGGGGTCCCCGAACTAATGAAAAACTGTTTTTT
TRBJ2-5,.,TRBV2,once,CASSEAWALGETQYF,TGTGCCAGCAGTGAAGCTTGGGCCCTCGGAGAGACCCAGTACTTC
TRBJ1-1,.,TRBV4-1,.,CASSQVQGMGTEAFF,TGCGCCAGCAGCCAAGTTCAGGGAATGGGCACTGAAGCTTTCTTT
TRBJ2-7,TRBD1,TRBV27,many,CASSSGTGYEQYF,TGTGCCAGCAGCTCAGGGACAGGGTACGAGCAGTACTTC
TRBJ1-5,TRBD1,TRBV4-1,few,CASSQGQPGQGHQPQHF,TGCGCCAGCAGCCAAGGGCAACCGGGACAGGGTCATCAGCCCCAGCATTTT
TRBJ2-4,TRBD2,TRBV7-2,many,CASSLDPLAGGPVDIQYF,TGTGCCAGCAGCTTAGACCCACTAGCGGGGGGGCCGGTAGACATTCAGTACTTC
TRBJ2-1,TRBD2,TRBV6-6,.,CASSYYPSGGSGDEQFF,TGTGCCAGCAGTTACTACCCTAGCGGGGGGAGCGGGGATGAGCAGTTCTTC
TRBJ2-2,.,TRBV20-1,few,CSARAAIGELFF,TGCAGTGCTAGAGCTGCGATCGGGGAGCTGTTTTTT
TRBJ1-3,.,TRBV29-1,.,CSVLGGSGNTIYF,TGCAGCGTCCTGGGGGGCTCTGGAAACACCATATATTTT
TRBJ2-7,.,TRBV7-9,few,CASSSERLEQYF,TGTGCCAGCAGTTCAGAACGCCTAGAGCAGTACTTC
TRBJ2-1,.,TRBV6-2/TRBV6-3,many,CASSYNRATLYNEQFF,TGTGCCAGCAGTTACAATCGGGCTACCCTCTACAATGAGCAGTTCTTC
TRBJ2-5,.,TRBV19,many,CASSIASQYGETQYF,TGTGCCAGTAGTATAGCCAGCCAGTACGGAGAGACCCAGTACTTC
TRBJ2-3,TRBD2,TRBV5-5,.,CASSPGLADTQYF,TGTGCCAGCAGCCCGGGACTAGCGGATACGCAGTATTTT
TRBJ2-7,.,TRBV7-9,many,CASSLVPVYEQYF,TGTGCCAGCAGCTTAGTTCCGGTCTACGAGCAGTACTTC
TRBJ1-3,TRBD1,TRBV9,.,CASSEPGQGATGNTIYF,TGTGCCAGCAGTGAACCGGGACAGGGGGCGACTGGAAACACCATATATTTT
TRBJ2-2,.,TRBV12-3/TRBV12-4,few,CASSLVWDPTGELFF,TGTGCCAGCAGTTTGGTGTGGGACCCCACCGGGGAGCTGTTTTTT
TRBJ2-1,TRBD2,TRBV12-3/TRBV12-4,.,CASSPNGGGHEQFF,TGTGCCAGCAGCCCAAACGGGGGAGGGCATGAGCAGTTCTTC
TRBJ2-1,.,TRBV29-1,.,CSVTGTNYWNEQFF,TGCAGCGTCACCGGGACGAACTACTGGAATGAGCAGTTCTTC
TRBJ2-1,TRBD2,TRBV5-1,many,CASGGGADGGEQFF,TGCGCCAGCGGCGGGGGAGCGGATGGAGGTGAGCAGTTCTTC
TRBJ1-2,.,TRBV28,.,CASSLPTRGDGYTF,TGTGCCAGCAGTTTACCTACGCGGGGTGATGGCTACACCTTC
TRBJ1-5,.,TRBV4-3,.,CASSDLLGNQPQHF,TGCGCCAGCAGCGATTTGCTGGGCAATCAGCCCCAGCATTTT
TRBJ2-5,TRBD1,TRBV12-5,.,CASGLTRDSRRETQYF,TGTGCTAGTGGTTTGACTCGGGACAGCCGACGAGAGACCCAGTACTTC
TRBJ2-1,TRBD2,TRBV7-2,many,CASSLVGAGGRDEQFF,TGTGCCAGCAGCTTAGTCGGCGCGGGGGGGCGCGATGAGCAGTTCTTC
TRBJ2-7,.,TRBV19,.,CASSLHVFSYEQYF,TGTGCCAGTAGCCTTCACGTATTCTCCTACGAGCAGTACTTC
TRBJ1-1,TRBD1,TRBV7-2,many,CASSLDAGQWAFF,TGTGCCAGCAGCTTAGATGCGGGACAGTGGGCTTTCTTT
TRBJ2-2,.,TRBV7-3,.,CASSPPYLGDTGELFF,TGTGCCAGCAGCCCCCCGTACCTCGGTGACACCGGGGAGCTGTTTTTT
TRBJ1-5,TRBD1,TRBV19,.,CASSRDRLNQPQHF,TGTGCCAGTAGTAGGGACAGGCTCAATCAGCCCCAGCATTTT